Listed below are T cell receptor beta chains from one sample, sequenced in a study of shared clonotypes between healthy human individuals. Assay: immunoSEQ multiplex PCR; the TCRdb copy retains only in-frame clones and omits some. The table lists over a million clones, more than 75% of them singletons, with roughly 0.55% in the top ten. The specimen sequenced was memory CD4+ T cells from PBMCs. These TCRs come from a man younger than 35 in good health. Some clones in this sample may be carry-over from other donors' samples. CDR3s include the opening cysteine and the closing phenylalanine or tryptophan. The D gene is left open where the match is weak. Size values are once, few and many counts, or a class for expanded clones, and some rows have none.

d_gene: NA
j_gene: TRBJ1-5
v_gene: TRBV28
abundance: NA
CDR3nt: TGTGCCAGCAGTCCATTACAGGGTAAGGGGAGCAATCAGCCCCAGCATTTT
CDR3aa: CASSPLQGKGSNQPQHF

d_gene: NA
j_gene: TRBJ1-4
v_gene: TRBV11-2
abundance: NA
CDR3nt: TGTGCCAGCAGCTCCGGAGGAGCATTGAATGAAAAACTGTTTTTT
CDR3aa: CASSSGGALNEKLFF

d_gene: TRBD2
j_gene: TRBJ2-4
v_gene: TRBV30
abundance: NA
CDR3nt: TGTGCCTGGGCGGTGGTAGCGGGAGGGCCCCGGGGCAAAAACATTCAGTACTTC
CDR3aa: CAWAVVAGGPRGKNIQYF

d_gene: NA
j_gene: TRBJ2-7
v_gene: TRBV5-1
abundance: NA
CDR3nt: TGCGCCAGCAGCTTGGTCCCACCCTACGAGCAGTACTTC
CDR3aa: CASSLVPPYEQYF

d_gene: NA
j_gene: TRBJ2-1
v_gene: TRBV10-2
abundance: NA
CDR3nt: TGCGCCAGCAGTGAGATTAGCAGGGAGCAGTTCTTC
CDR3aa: CASSEISREQFF

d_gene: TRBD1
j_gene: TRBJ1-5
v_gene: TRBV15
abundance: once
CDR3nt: TGTGCCACCAGTACTCCTCCAGGGGGCGCGCAGCAGCCCCAGCATTTT
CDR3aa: CATSTPPGGAQQPQHF

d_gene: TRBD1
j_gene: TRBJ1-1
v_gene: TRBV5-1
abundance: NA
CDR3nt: TGCGCCAGCAGCTCCGGGACAGCGAACACTGAAGCTTTCTTT
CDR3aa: CASSSGTANTEAFF

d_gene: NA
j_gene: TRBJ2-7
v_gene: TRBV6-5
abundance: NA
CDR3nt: TGTGCCAGCAGTTACGTTGCAGTTTCCTACGAGCAGTACTTC
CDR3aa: CASSYVAVSYEQYF

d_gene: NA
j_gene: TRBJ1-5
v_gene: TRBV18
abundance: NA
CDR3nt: TGTGCCAGCTCACCTCTGGGGTCAAATCAGCCCCAGCATTTT
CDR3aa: CASSPLGSNQPQHF

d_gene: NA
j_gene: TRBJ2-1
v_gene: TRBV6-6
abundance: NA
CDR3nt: TGTGCCATCAGCCGAGACGAGGACAATGAGCAGTTCTTC
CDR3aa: CAISRDEDNEQFF

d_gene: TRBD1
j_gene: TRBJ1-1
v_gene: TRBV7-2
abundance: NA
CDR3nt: TGTGCCAGCAGCAAGACCCGGGACAGGGCCTACACTGAAGCTTTCTTT
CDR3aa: CASSKTRDRAYTEAFF

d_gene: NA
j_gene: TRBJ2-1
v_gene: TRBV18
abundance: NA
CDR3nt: TGTGCCAGCTCACCGGGATACTCCTACAATGAGCAGTTCTTC
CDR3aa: CASSPGYSYNEQFF

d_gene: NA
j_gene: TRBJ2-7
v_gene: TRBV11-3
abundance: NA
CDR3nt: TGTGCCAGCAGCTTAGTCGTCGGGGGCGAGCAGTACTTC
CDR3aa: CASSLVVGGEQYF

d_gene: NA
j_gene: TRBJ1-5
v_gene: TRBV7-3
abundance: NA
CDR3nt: TGTGCCAGCAGCTTTTGGGACCCTTCGAGGCAGCCCCAGCATTTT
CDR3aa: CASSFWDPSRQPQHF

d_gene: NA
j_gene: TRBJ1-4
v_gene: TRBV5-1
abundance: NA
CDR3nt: TGCGCCAGCAGCGGGGCCCTCAATGAAAAACTGTTTTTT
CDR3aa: CASSGALNEKLFF

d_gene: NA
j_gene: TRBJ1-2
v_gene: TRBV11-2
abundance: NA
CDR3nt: TGTGCCAGCAGCCCAGACAGAAGCTATGGCTACACCTTC
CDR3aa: CASSPDRSYGYTF

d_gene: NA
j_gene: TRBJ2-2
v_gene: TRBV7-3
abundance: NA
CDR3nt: TGTGCCAGCAGCCTGGCGGTGGCCGGGGAGCTGTTTTTT
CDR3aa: CASSLAVAGELFF

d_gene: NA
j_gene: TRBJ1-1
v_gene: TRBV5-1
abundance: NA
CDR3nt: TGCGCCAGCAGCTTCACCGGGACGGGGAACACTGAAGCTTTCTTT
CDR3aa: CASSFTGTGNTEAFF

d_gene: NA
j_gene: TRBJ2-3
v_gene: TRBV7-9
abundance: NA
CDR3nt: TGTGCCAGCAGCGTACCTAGCACAGATACGCAGTATTTT
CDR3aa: CASSVPSTDTQYF

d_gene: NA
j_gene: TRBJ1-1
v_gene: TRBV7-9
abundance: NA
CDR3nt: TGTGCCAGCAGCTGGGGGGGAAACACTGAAGCTTTCTTT
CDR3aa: CASSWGGNTEAFF